The TCR beta chain described here comes from a study of shared T cell receptors in the human thymus. The method was immunoSEQ multiplex PCR; TCRdb's version includes in-frame clones alone and lacks a portion of them. The sample contains some 660,000 clones, about 90% of which appear only once. There are a few counts of this clone. This sample was also put to use in a study of human thymus T cells. As that report states: Serving as donors were healthy Finnish infants, each of whom was having open corrective surgery for congenital heart defects. The thymus tissue came from resections taken during corrective heart surgery. Repertoires sampled from thymus and blood appeared biased in V and J gene usage. Unrelated people showed highly overlapping thymic repertoires, related research reported.

The specimen was thymocytes. The receptor was isolated from a boy younger than two with a congenital heart defect.

In nucleotides, the CDR3 is TGTGCCAGCAGCAAGGCCGATAGCGGGAGGGTTCCCAATGAGCAGTTCTTC. It specifies CASSKADSGRVPNEQFF. The rearrangement links TRBV21-1 to TRBJ2-1; the D call TRBD2 from the table was never checked on the DNA. TRBV21-1 constitutes a pseudogene. CDR3 length: 17 amino acids.